This T cell receptor (beta chain) was sequenced for a study of Graves' ophthalmopathy and Graves' hyperthyroidism. Study information: Before any treatment, peripheral blood was taken at the initial diagnosis.

Clinical symptoms, serum thyroxine, TRAb, thyroid ultrasound and orbital computed tomography determined diagnosis. Transcripts of RNA were the source for amplifying TCR beta CDR3 regions. HTBI primers were used in a first-round RT-PCR, which preceded a second-round multiplex PCR. TCRdb fed the multiplex PCR reads into MiXCR, producing one record per CDR3 protein. In the table there are hundreds of thousands of distinct CDR3 sequences, around 15% of which are singletons. Regarding the study as a whole: A model built from 13 signatures distinguished ophthalmopathy from stable hyperthyroidism with about 90% sensitivity and about 80% specificity.

Deletions cut 6 bases from V and 5 bases from J, with 13 bases between. The CDR3 has 13 amino acids. Germline assignment: CDR1 MNHNS and CDR2 SASEGT. A remark on this clonotype: The target antigen is unknown.

This sequence joins TRBV6-1 and TRBJ2-5, with a tentative D call TRBD2 (5 bases). This TCR came from a woman aged 25-40 years with Graves' ophthalmopathy. The material sequenced was blood. CDR3 in amino acids: CASRTRRGETQYF. The CDR3, as DNA: TGTGCCAGCAGGACGAGGCGAGGGGAGACCCAGTACTTC.